The T cell receptor beta chain under discussion was sequenced for a study of response to subunit inactivated influenza vaccine. This clonotype has a handful of counts. TCRdb redid the calling of the RT-PCR reads with MiXCR, one entry per CDR3 protein. Of about 570,000 distinct CDR3 sequences in the sample, approximately 11% are singletons; the top ten hold about 10%. Trimming took 0 bases from V and 9 from J, leaving 14 bases between them. CDR1 and CDR2 (germline): LGHDT, YNNKEL (reference sequence). The CDR3 has 14 residues. The data were also submitted as part of a second study, on T cells expressing NK-cell markers. Per that paper: Researchers built TCR beta cDNA using 5'RACE template switching with UMIs. Sorted CD3+CD56+NKG2C+, CD3+CD56+NKG2C- and CD3+CD56-NKG2C+ T-cell subsets were beta-chain profiled. Similarly, these clonotypes led the CD3+CD56-NKG2C+ fraction as well in a few donors.

The chain couples TRBV3-1 to TRBJ2-5, with D possibly TRBD2 on 5 matching bases. This specimen consisted of PBMCs from blood, obtained on the day of vaccination. This receptor was taken from a man aged 45-65 years who received an inactivated influenza vaccine. The CDR3 is CASSQEEVTRPQYF. The CDR3 DNA is TGTGCCAGCAGCCAAGAGGAGGTTACCCGGCCCCAGTACTTC.